Listed here are 26 T cell receptor beta chains from one sample, sequenced in a study of blood T cell repertoires in COVID-19. The repertoire was sequenced with immunoSEQ multiplex PCR; TCRdb's copy has only in-frame clones and lacks some. The profile shows about 230,000 clones, less than 85% of them singletons. Sequenced sample: peripheral blood. The receptors here all came from a woman in her 70s with active or convalescent COVID-19.

This clone was counted between two and nine times. The rearrangement links TRBV11-3 to TRBJ2-1; D may be TRBD2 (7 bases). The CDR3 is made up of 16 amino acids. Germline CDR1 SGHNT, CDR2 YENEEA. V gave up 0 bases and J gave up 3 bases, with 12 bases separating them. The CDR3 loop reads CASSLDGGGGYNEQFF. CDR3 sequence (DNA): TGTGCCAGCAGCTTAGATGGGGGGGGCGGCTACAATGAGCAGTTCTTC.

This clone was detected only a few times. The chain joins TRBV5-1 to TRBJ1-1; TRBD1 might be the D (6 bases). The CDR3 totals 14 residues. Germline assignment: CDR1 SGHRS and CDR2 YFSETQ. The V end was cut by 4 bases, the J end by 6 bases, with 16 bases between. Here the CDR3 reads CASSRSTGRSEAFF. CDR3 bases: TGCGCCAGCAGCAGGTCGACAGGCAGGTCTGAAGCTTTCTTT.

The V call is TRBV6-1, the J call TRBJ2-7; weak D call: TRBD1 (6 bases). The CDR3 spans 16 residues. Per the germline V gene, CDR1 is MNHNS and CDR2 is SASEGT. The V gene lost 1 base and the J gene lost 1 base, with 14 bases spanning the gap. DNA of the CDR3: TGTGCCAGCAGTGAAGTAGGATCGGGACAATCCTACGAGCAGTACTTC. As protein: CASSEVGSGQSYEQYF.

The chain combines TRBV28 with TRBJ2-7; 8 nucleotides line up with TRBD2. CDR1 MDHEN and CDR2 SYDVKM come from the germline V gene. The V segment lost 10 bases and the J segment 5 bases; nucleotides outside the gene matches: 13. The CDR3 consists of 14 residues. This CDR3 reads CATSTGGPRNEQYF. DNA of the CDR3: TGTGCCACTTCGACGGGGGGGCCCCGCAACGAGCAGTACTTC.

The chain joins TRBV7-9 to TRBJ2-2, with TRBD2 as a possible D gene (5 bases). With 0 bases removed from V and 6 bases from J, the gap between germline ends came to 8 bases. The V gene's germline CDR1 is SEHNR and CDR2 FQNEAQ (reference sequence). The CDR3 is made up of 14 amino acids. In nucleotides, the CDR3 is TGTGCCAGCAGCTTAGCGGGAGCTGCCGGGGAGCTGTTTTTT. Residues: CASSLAGAAGELFF.

This chain connects TRBV27 to TRBJ1-2; possible D gene TRBD1, 5 bases. The CDR3 runs 13 residues. Germline V gene data show CDR1 as MNHEY and CDR2 as SMNVEV (reference sequence). The ends were cut back, 2 bases at V and 4 bases at J, with 8 bases in the middle. CDR3 nucleotide sequence: TGTGCCAGCAGTTTAGGGGGGTTCTATGGCTACACCTTC. Translation gives CASSLGGFYGYTF.

This clone was seen only a few times. V and J are TRBV5-1 and TRBJ1-6, with D possibly matching TRBD1 (6 bases). V lost 1 base and J 6 bases, leaving 8 bases between the germline ends. The CDR3 runs 14 residues. Germline lookup yields CDR1 SGHRS and CDR2 YFSETQ. The CDR3 bases are TGCGCCAGCAGCTTGCGGGGGGCTAATTCACCCCTCCACTTT. This encodes CASSLRGANSPLHF.

The V and J genes are TRBV18 and TRBJ2-2, with D possibly being TRBD1 (6 bases). CDR3 length: 16 residues. Trimming stripped 3 bases from V and 6 bases from J, with 17 bases between. Germline V gene sequence: CDR1 KGHSH, CDR2 LQKENI. The CDR3 coding sequence is TGTGCCAGCTCACCCCAGACAGGCCTGGTTGCCGGGGAGCTGTTTTTT. The encoded protein is CASSPQTGLVAGELFF.

This clone was detected once. V is TRBV7-2 and J is TRBJ2-1; D unresolved. CDR1 and CDR2 (germline): SGHTA, FQGNSA. CDR3 length equals 15 residues. V lost 4 bases to trimming and J lost 0 bases, with 10 bases between them. CDR3 coding DNA: TGTGCCAGCAGCTCGAGAAAAAGCTCCTACAATGAGCAGTTCTTC. It codes for CASSSRKSSYNEQFF.

The V call is TRBV2, the J call TRBJ2-2; no reliable D call. The CDR3 covers 15 residues. Trimming pared 3 bases from V and 0 bases from J, leaving 8 bases between. Germline V gene lookup returns CDR1 SNHLY and CDR2 FYNNEI. CDR3 sequence: CASSDETPNTGELFF. The CDR3 nucleotides read TGTGCCAGCAGTGATGAGACTCCGAACACCGGGGAGCTGTTTTTT.

This rearrangement joins TRBV20-1 to TRBJ1-1; D ambiguous. CDR3 length equals 13 residues. CDR1 is DFQATT, CDR2 SNEGSKA, per germline (reference sequence). With 3 bases removed from V and 0 bases from J, the gap between germline ends came to 8 bases. The chain's CDR3 is CSASKSVNTEAFF. For the CDR3, the DNA is TGCAGTGCTAGTAAGTCGGTGAACACTGAAGCTTTCTTT.

The V and J genes are TRBV18 and TRBJ1-4; D possibly corresponds to TRBD1 (6 bases). V lost 1 base and J lost 6, with 24 bases in between. CDR3 length: 19 residues. Germline CDR1 reads KGHSH; CDR2 reads LQKENI. The chain's CDR3 is CASSPLEMALNPGDEKLFF. The CDR3 DNA is TGTGCCAGCTCACCACTGGAAATGGCGCTGAATCCAGGGGATGAAAAACTGTTTTTT.

The chain is built from TRBV6-4 and TRBJ1-5; perhaps TRBD1 as D (5 bases). Germline lookup yields CDR1 MRHNA and CDR2 SNTAGT. The CDR3 has 15 residues. V dropped 7 bases and J dropped 1 base, with 14 bases sitting between them. CDR3: CASKRAGESNQPQHF. The DNA of the CDR3 is TGTGCCAGCAAAAGGGCGGGGGAGAGCAATCAGCCCCAGCATTTT.

The chain couples TRBV6-5 to TRBJ2-4; 10 bases match TRBD1. This CDR3 contains 13 residues. CDR1 is MNHEY and CDR2 is SVGAGI in the germline V gene. With 7 bases clipped from V and 8 bases from J, the junction kept 5 bases outside the gene matches. The CDR3 bases are TGTGCCAGCACTGGGGACAGGGGAGACATTCAGTACTTC. Translated, it gives CASTGDRGDIQYF.

This chain uses TRBV19 with TRBJ2-2; a weak D match, TRBD2 (5 bases). Germline lookup yields CDR1 LNHDA and CDR2 SQIVND (reference sequence). The CDR3 has 14 residues. Trimming cost V 10 bases and J 1 base, with 13 bases left between them. This CDR3 reads CATPSSLNTGELFF. CDR3 DNA: TGTGCCACTCCTTCTAGCCTGAACACCGGGGAGCTGTTTTTT.

The CDR3 protein is CASHRRGSAFF. The CDR3 DNA is TGTGCCAGTCATCGCCGGGGTTCGGCTTTCTTT. J is TRBJ1-1 and V is TRBV28; D gene uncertain. V lost 9 bases and J lost 11, with 16 bases in between. The germline CDR1 and CDR2 sequences are MDHEN and SYDVKM. The CDR3 is made up of 11 amino acids.

CDR3 sequence: CASSLPWERDVQETQYF. CDR3 nucleotides: TGTGCCAGCAGCCTACCATGGGAGCGCGACGTCCAAGAGACCCAGTACTTC. This sequence joins TRBV7-9 and TRBJ2-5; TRBD2 might be the D (5 bases). The CDR3 has 17 residues. Germline V lookup: CDR1 SEHNR, CDR2 FQNEAQ (reference sequence). The ends were cut back, 5 bases at V and 1 base at J, with 20 bases in the middle.

This rearrangement joins TRBV9 to TRBJ1-2, with 10 bases identical to TRBD1. Germline V lookup: CDR1 SGDLS, CDR2 YYNGEE. Losses at the gene ends were 0 bases for V and 7 bases for J; bases not matched to a gene: 6. The CDR3 is 15 amino acids. CDR3: CASSVVSTGGVGYTF. The CDR3 DNA is TGTGCCAGCAGCGTAGTTTCGACAGGGGGCGTTGGCTACACCTTC.

The chain has TRBV5-1 and TRBJ2-2; 8 bases agree with TRBD1. Germline trimming cut 2 bases from V and 7 bases from J; bases unmatched to any gene: 4. CDR1 SGHRS and CDR2 YFSETQ come from the germline V gene. The CDR3 has 14 amino acids. This chain's CDR3 is CASSFGQGYGELFF. CDR3 DNA sequence: TGCGCCAGCAGCTTTGGACAGGGATACGGGGAGCTGTTTTTT. Using reference TRBV5-1 and TRBJ2-2 for the parts outside the CDR3, the full variable domain is KAGVTQTPRYLIKTRGQQVTLSCSPISGHRSVSWYQQTPGQGLQFLFEYFSETQRNKGNFPGRFSGRQFSNSRSEMNVSTLELGDSALYLCASSFGQGYGELFFGEGSRLTVL.

The CDR3 loop reads CASSSTGETEAFF. CDR3 nucleotides: TGTGCCAGCAGCTCGACAGGGGAAACTGAAGCTTTCTTT. This rearrangement joins TRBV7-9 to TRBJ1-1, with 8 bases matching TRBD1. The trim removed 4 bases at V and 5 bases at J, leaving 3 bases unmatched. The length of the CDR3 is 13 residues. Looked up from germline, CDR1 is SEHNR and CDR2 is FQNEAQ (reference sequence).

This clone was seen a handful of times. The chain employs TRBV19 and TRBJ2-1; D might be TRBD2 (5 bases). This CDR3 contains 14 residues. The V gene lost 0 bases and the J gene lost 5 bases, with 8 bases spanning the gap. In germline, CDR1 is LNHDA, CDR2 SQIVND (reference sequence). The CDR3 DNA reads TGTGCCAGTAGTATAGAGGGAGCGAACAATGAGCAGTTCTTC. It translates to CASSIEGANNEQFF.

The CDR3 nucleotides are TGTGCCAGCAAACCCCCCGGACAGGGATCCTACGAGCAGTACTTC. The encoded protein is CASKPPGQGSYEQYF. The gene calls are TRBV6-5 and TRBJ2-7, with TRBD1 matching over 8 bases. This CDR3 comprises 15 residues. V lost 7 bases and J lost 1; bases outside the gene matches: 9. Germline V gives CDR1 MNHEY, CDR2 SVGAGI.

The V gene is TRBV10-3, the J gene TRBJ2-1; 7 bases are shared with TRBD2. Germline loops: CDR1 ENHRY, CDR2 SYGVKD. The CDR3 consists of 10 residues. V trimming: 10 bases; J trimming: 10 bases; junction bases outside the gene matches: 4. In DNA, the CDR3 is TGTGCCACCGGCGGGGGAGAGCAGTTCTTC. Encoded protein: CATGGGEQFF.

This clone was recorded a few times. This sequence joins TRBV9 and TRBJ2-5; 8 bases are shared with TRBD1. The CDR3 totals 14 residues. V was pared by 2 bases and J by 5 bases, with 5 bases of the junction left unmatched. Germline V CDR1 and CDR2: SGDLS, YYNGEE. This CDR3 reads CASSVGRGRETQYF. For the CDR3, the DNA is TGTGCCAGCAGCGTGGGCAGGGGGCGTGAGACCCAGTACTTC. Together with reference TRBV9 and TRBJ2-5, the CDR3 gives the full variable domain: DSGVTQTPKHLITATGQRVTLRCSPRSGDLSVYWYQQSLDQGLQFLIQYYNGEERAKGNILERFSAQQFPDLHSELNLSSLELGDSALYFCASSVGRGRETQYFGPGTRLLVL.

This clone appeared once. The chain uses TRBV11-3 and TRBJ2-2; TRBD2 matches at 8 bases. Losses at the gene ends were 5 bases for V and 1 base for J; bases not matched to a gene: 9. The CDR3 consists of 17 residues. The germline CDR1 and CDR2 sequences are SGHNT and YENEEA. The CDR3 DNA reads TGTGCCAGCAGCACGGGGGGGCAGGCCGGGAACACCGGGGAGCTGTTTTTT. It translates to CASSTGGQAGNTGELFF.

The count of this clone is one. J is TRBJ1-6 and V is TRBV3-1 (or the pseudogene TRBV3-2), with unresolved D. The V gene's germline CDR1 is LGHDT and CDR2 YNNKEL (reference sequence). This CDR3 is 14 amino acids long. V lost 4 bases and J lost 7, with 11 bases in between. The DNA of the CDR3 is TGTGCCAGCAGCCTAACGAGCGGAAATTCACCCCTCCACTTT. Amino acid sequence: CASSLTSGNSPLHF.